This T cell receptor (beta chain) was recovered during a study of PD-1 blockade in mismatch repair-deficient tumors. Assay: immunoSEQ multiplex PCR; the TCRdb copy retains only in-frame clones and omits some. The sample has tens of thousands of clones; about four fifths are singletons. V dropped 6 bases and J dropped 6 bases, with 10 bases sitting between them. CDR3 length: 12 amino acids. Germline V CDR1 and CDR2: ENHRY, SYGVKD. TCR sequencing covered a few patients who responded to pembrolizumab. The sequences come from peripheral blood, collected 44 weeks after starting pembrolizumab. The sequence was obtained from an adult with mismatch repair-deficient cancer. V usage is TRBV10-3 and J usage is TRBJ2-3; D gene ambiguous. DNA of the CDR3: TGTGCCATCAGGGGCAAAGTTGATACGCAGTATTTT. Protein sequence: CAIRGKVDTQYF.